A single sample gave rise to the 27 T cell receptor beta chains below, sequenced in a study of blood T cell repertoires in COVID-19. The assay was immunoSEQ multiplex PCR, and TCRdb's table has in-frame clones only and misses some. The data show fewer than 200,000 clones, about four fifths seen once. The sequencing sample was made of peripheral blood. These receptor sequences come from a man in his sixties with acute or convalescent COVID-19.

The chain uses TRBV7-3 and TRBJ2-7, with D maybe TRBD1 (6 bases). This CDR3 spans 13 amino acids. V was cut by 1 base and J by 5 bases, with 9 bases left in between. Germline CDR1 reads SGHTA; CDR2 reads FQGTGA. The CDR3 loop reads CASSLSRGNEQYF. DNA for the CDR3: TGTGCCAGCAGCTTAAGTAGGGGGAACGAGCAGTACTTC.

The chain joins TRBV7-9 to TRBJ2-3, with 11 bases that match TRBD2. Germline V lookup: CDR1 SEHNR, CDR2 FQNEAQ (reference sequence). The CDR3 loop spans 18 amino acids. J was trimmed by 2 bases and V by 5 bases; bases with no gene match: 12. The CDR3 nucleotides are TGTGCCAGCAGCGAAACTAGCGGGAGCTTCTTTGACACAGATACGCAGTATTTT. It encodes CASSETSGSFFDTDTQYF.

The chain employs TRBV18 and TRBJ1-5; D is uncertain. This CDR3 contains 16 residues. The germline V gene has CDR1 KGHSH and CDR2 LQKENI. Trimming took 5 bases from V and 1 from J, leaving 15 bases between them. CDR3 region: CASSINRARSNQPQHF. CDR3 bases: TGTGCCAGCTCAATAAACCGAGCTAGAAGCAATCAGCCCCAGCATTTT.

The chain recombines TRBV5-1 with TRBJ2-1, with 7 bases matching TRBD2. The trim removed 4 bases at V and 2 bases at J, leaving 9 bases unmatched. The CDR3 is 16 amino acids. Germline V gene sequence: CDR1 SGHRS, CDR2 YFSETQ. CDR3: CASSEPSGATYNEQFF. CDR3 coding DNA: TGCGCCAGCAGCGAGCCTAGCGGAGCGACCTACAATGAGCAGTTCTTC.

The rearrangement links TRBV12-5 to TRBJ2-1, with TRBD2 as a possible D gene (6 bases). The CDR3 spans 16 residues. From germline, CDR1 is LGHNT and CDR2 FRNRAP. With 2 bases removed from V and 4 bases from J, the gap between germline ends came to 15 bases. CDR3 in DNA: TGTGCTAGTGGTTTGTCGCCCGGGAGTCGTTACAATGAGCAGTTCTTC. This gives the protein CASGLSPGSRYNEQFF. The full variable domain, rest sourced from reference TRBV12-5 and TRBJ2-1, is DARVTQTPRHKVTEMGQEVTMRCQPILGHNTVFWYRQTMMQGLELLAYFRNRAPLDDSGMPKDRFSAEMPDATLATLKIQPSEPRDSAVYFCASGLSPGSRYNEQFFGPGTRLTVL.

This chain uses TRBV5-1 with TRBJ2-3, with TRBD1 as a possible D gene (6 bases). The CDR3 has 16 amino acids. Trimming shortened V by 1 base and J by 1 base, and 13 bases separated the two germline ends. Germline V CDR1 and CDR2: SGHRS, YFSETQ. The CDR3 loop is CASSLTPGHRTDTQYF. As DNA, the CDR3 is TGCGCCAGCAGCTTGACACCGGGACACCGCACAGATACGCAGTATTTT.

The gene calls are TRBV2 and TRBJ1-2, with D perhaps matching TRBD1 (5 bases). Trimming removed 2 bases from V and 1 base from J, with 11 bases in between. This CDR3 contains 15 residues. Germline V gene data show CDR1 as SNHLY and CDR2 as FYNNEI. The CDR3 coding sequence is TGTGCCAGCAGTGAAAGCGGGACGGTTAACTATGGCTACACCTTC. Protein sequence: CASSESGTVNYGYTF. Full variable domain (rest looked up from reference TRBV2 and TRBJ1-2): EPEVTQTPSHQVTQMGQEVILRCVPISNHLYFYWYRQILGQKVEFLVSFYNNEISEKSEIFDDQFSVERPDGSNFTLKIRSTKLEDSAMYFCASSESGTVNYGYTFGSGTRLTVV.

This sequence joins TRBV29-1 and TRBJ1-5; 8 bases map to TRBD1. The CDR3 has 13 amino acids. CDR1 is SQVTM, CDR2 ANQGSEA, per germline. V was pared by 2 bases and J by 6 bases, with 3 bases of the junction left unmatched. The CDR3 sequence is CSVESGGGQPQHF. For the CDR3, the DNA is TGCAGCGTTGAATCAGGGGGCGGTCAGCCCCAGCATTTT.

The chain joins TRBV28 to TRBJ1-5; D may be TRBD1 (5 bases). V was shortened by 1 base and J by 3 bases, with 16 bases between the two germline ends. Germline CDR1 and CDR2: MDHEN and SYDVKM. The CDR3 spans 17 residues. The CDR3 DNA follows: TGTGCCAGCAGTTTATCGGGGGTTAAAGGGGTCAATCAGCCCCAGCATTTT. Its translation is CASSLSGVKGVNQPQHF. The complete variable domain, with remaining parts taken from reference TRBV28 and TRBJ1-5, reads DVKVTQSSRYLVKRTGEKVFLECVQDMDHENMFWYRQDPGLGLRLIYFSYDVKMKEKGDIPEGYSVSREKKERFSLILESASTNQTSMYLCASSLSGVKGVNQPQHFGDGTRLSIL.

In its sample, this clone was seen a few times. The genes are TRBV7-3 and TRBJ2-3; D gene uncertain. Trimming stripped 1 base from V and 3 bases from J, with 5 bases between. In germline, CDR1 is SGHTA, CDR2 FQGTGA. CDR3 length: 13 residues. CDR3 nucleotides: TGTGCCAGCAGCTTAATAGAGACAGATACGCAGTATTTT. Amino acids: CASSLIETDTQYF.

This clone has just a few counts. V usage is TRBV2 and J usage is TRBJ2-3; 9 bases are a match to TRBD2. CDR1 SNHLY and CDR2 FYNNEI come from the germline V gene. The CDR3 length is 14 residues. V lost 9 bases and J lost 1; bases outside the gene matches: 5. CDR3: CASWGGGGTDTQYF. Here the CDR3 DNA reads TGTGCCAGTTGGGGCGGGGGGGGCACAGATACGCAGTATTTT.

The CDR3 DNA reads as TGCGCCAGCAGCTTGGGCCCTAGCGGGGTGGATGAGCAGTTCTTC. This codes for CASSLGPSGVDEQFF. V usage is TRBV5-1 and J usage is TRBJ2-1, with 9 bases fitting TRBD2. J was trimmed by 8 bases and V by 0 bases; bases with no gene match: 6. This CDR3 has 15 residues. Germline V CDR1 and CDR2: SGHRS, YFSETQ.

The chain joins TRBV3-1 (or the pseudogene TRBV3-2) to TRBJ2-1; 10 positions match TRBD1. The ends lost 2 bases at V and 4 bases at J; junction bases unmatched: 5. CDR1 is LGHDT, CDR2 YNNKEL, per germline (reference sequence). This CDR3 is 16 amino acids long. CDR3 in amino acids: CASSQRSGQGYNEQFF. In DNA, the CDR3 is TGTGCCAGCAGCCAACGATCGGGACAGGGGTACAATGAGCAGTTCTTC.

This clone occurred once. The rearrangement joins TRBV19 to TRBJ2-1; TRBD1 matches 8 bases. CDR3 size: 14 residues. Trimming took 5 bases from V and 3 from J; bases not matched to a gene: 3. The V gene's germline CDR1 is LNHDA and CDR2 SQIVND (reference sequence). CDR3 in amino acids: CASSWDRLYNEQFF. DNA of the CDR3: TGTGCCAGTAGTTGGGACAGGCTCTACAATGAGCAGTTCTTC.

This chain links TRBV27 with TRBJ2-2, with 7 bases matching TRBD1. This CDR3 contains 14 residues. Trimming at V came to 5 bases and at J to 4 bases, leaving 4 bases not matched to a gene. Looked up from germline, CDR1 is MNHEY and CDR2 is SMNVEV (reference sequence). CDR3 amino acids: CASSPDRATGELFF. The DNA of the CDR3 is TGTGCCAGCAGTCCCGACAGGGCCACCGGGGAGCTGTTTTTT.

V usage is TRBV11-2 and J usage is TRBJ1-3; TRBD1 is a possible D gene (5 bases). The CDR3 extends over 14 amino acids. Per germline, CDR1 SGHAT and CDR2 FQNNGV. V gave up 1 base and J gave up 5 bases, with 9 bases separating them. CDR3 protein: CASSLVGARNTIYF. The CDR3 bases are TGTGCCAGCAGCTTAGTAGGGGCTCGAAACACCATATATTTT.

The chain uses TRBV7-2 and TRBJ1-2; possibly TRBD1 for D (5 bases). CDR1 is SGHTA and CDR2 is FQGNSA in the germline V gene. V lost 6 bases to trimming and J lost 4 bases, with 18 bases between them. The CDR3 length is 15 residues. The CDR3 protein is CASSLPYRRRYGYTF. CDR3 DNA sequence: TGTGCCAGCAGTCTCCCTTACAGGCGCCGCTATGGCTACACCTTC. Full variable domain (remainder filled in from reference TRBV7-2 and TRBJ1-2): GAGVSQSPSNKVTEKGKDVELRCDPISGHTALYWYRQSLGQGLEFLIYFQGNSAPDKSGLPSDRFSAERTGGSVSTLTIQRTQQEDSAVYLCASSLPYRRRYGYTFGSGTRLTVV.

J is TRBJ1-2 and V is TRBV9, with D unresolved. The length of the CDR3 is 14 residues. The germline CDR1 and CDR2 sequences are SGDLS and YYNGEE. With 3 bases removed from V and 6 bases from J, the gap between germline ends came to 15 bases. The CDR3 DNA reads as TGTGCCAGCAGCGAGGCCCGGTCGGGTAATGGCTACACCTTC. It specifies CASSEARSGNGYTF.

CDR3 amino acids: CASSQPWGRDSENIQYF. CDR3 in DNA: TGTGCCAGCAGCCAACCTTGGGGCAGGGACAGTGAAAACATTCAGTACTTC. The rearrangement uses TRBV3-1 (or the pseudogene TRBV3-2) and TRBJ2-4; 7 bases are a match to TRBD1. V lost 2 bases and J lost 5; bases outside the gene matches: 12. The CDR3 extends over 17 amino acids. CDR1 and CDR2 from the germline V gene are LGHDT and YNNKEL (reference sequence).

The chain is built from TRBV19 and TRBJ1-5; 7 bases line up with TRBD1. The V gene end was trimmed by 5 bases and the J gene end by 2 bases; junction bases not matched to a gene: 6. This CDR3 is 15 amino acids long. Germline V gene data show CDR1 as LNHDA and CDR2 as SQIVND (reference sequence). CDR3 sequence: CASSSDRERNQPQHF. As DNA, the CDR3 is TGTGCCAGTAGTTCCGACAGGGAACGCAATCAGCCCCAGCATTTT.

The chain joins TRBV6-5 to TRBJ1-1; D unclear. CDR3 length: 12 amino acids. V was pared by 0 bases and J by 8 bases, with 7 bases between. Germline assignment: CDR1 MNHEY and CDR2 SVGAGI. CDR3 in amino acids: CASSYSAGEAFF. The CDR3 bases are TGTGCCAGCAGTTACTCGGCGGGGGAAGCTTTCTTT.

The genes are TRBV2 and TRBJ2-1; 12 nucleotides match TRBD2. Unmatched junction bases numbered 3, after V lost 6 bases and J lost 6 bases. Germline-derived CDR1 and CDR2 are SNHLY and FYNNEI. The CDR3 is 14 amino acids. The chain's CDR3 is CASRASGGGNEQFF. The CDR3 bases are TGTGCCAGCAGGGCTAGCGGGGGGGGCAATGAGCAGTTCTTC. The variable domain in full, with the rest retrieved from reference TRBV2 and TRBJ2-1, is EPEVTQTPSHQVTQMGQEVILRCVPISNHLYFYWYRQILGQKVEFLVSFYNNEISEKSEIFDDQFSVERPDGSNFTLKIRSTKLEDSAMYFCASRASGGGNEQFFGPGTRLTVL.

This chain links TRBV18 with TRBJ2-2; 7 nucleotides match TRBD2. The length of the CDR3 is 15 residues. The trim removed 4 bases at V and 5 bases at J, leaving 7 bases unmatched. Germline V gene sequence: CDR1 KGHSH, CDR2 LQKENI. In DNA, the CDR3 is TGTGCCAGCTCACAGGGCGGGAGATTAACCGGGGAGCTGTTTTTT. Its protein product is CASSQGGRLTGELFF.

The chain employs TRBV12-5 and TRBJ2-7; D gene ambiguous. Trimming took off 4 bases at V and 7 bases at J, with 14 bases between the two ends. CDR1 and CDR2 from the germline V gene are LGHNT and FRNRAP. This CDR3 has 13 amino acids. In nucleotides, the CDR3 is TGTGCTAGTGGTTCCCTCTCAAGGAGAGAGCAGTACTTC. Protein: CASGSLSRREQYF.

The chain links TRBV19 to TRBJ2-1; tentative D call: TRBD2 (5 bases). Trimming removed 6 bases at V and 2 bases at J, with 14 bases between. This CDR3 comprises 15 residues. Germline V gives CDR1 LNHDA, CDR2 SQIVND (reference sequence). CDR3: CASRPTNPAYNEQFF. CDR3 in DNA: TGTGCCAGTAGACCGACTAACCCTGCCTACAATGAGCAGTTCTTC.

V and J are TRBV6-5 and TRBJ2-7; D is possibly TRBD2 (5 bases). The ends were cut back, 7 bases at V and 0 bases at J, with 10 bases in the middle. CDR1 is MNHEY and CDR2 is SVGAGI in the germline V gene. There are 13 residues in the CDR3. The CDR3 is CASKSGASYEQYF. CDR3 DNA: TGTGCCAGCAAGAGCGGCGCCTCCTACGAGCAGTACTTC.

The gene calls are TRBV30 and TRBJ2-6, with no clear D. The V and J ends lost 5 bases and 2 bases respectively, with 7 bases between them. This CDR3 has 13 amino acids. In germline, CDR1 is GTSNPN, CDR2 SVGIG (reference sequence). The CDR3 loop is CAWGRAGANVLTF. Written as DNA, the CDR3 is TGTGCCTGGGGTAGAGCTGGGGCCAACGTCCTGACTTTC.